This T cell receptor beta chain was found in a study of T cell responses to AZD1222 COVID-19 vaccine. For the study at large: Analysis merged second doses at about 4 or about 12 weeks. Study results and caveats: Increases in Spike-specific TCR breadth and depth were seen after two AZD1222 doses. Spike was spanned by vaccine-associated CD4 TCRs, with dominance at 160-218 and 743-854.

V was pared by 6 bases and J by 5 bases, with 7 bases between. The V gene's germline CDR1 is DFQATT and CDR2 SNEGSKA (reference sequence). There are 10 residues in the CDR3. TCRdb's copy holds only in-frame clones and misses some; the assay was immunoSEQ multiplex PCR. The sample holds 120,000 to 150,000 clones, 90% to 95% seen once. Turning to this clone: The antigen remains unidentified.

The TCR was taken from an adult in good health. Here the sequenced sample was peripheral blood, taken on day 0 of AZD1222 vaccination. V is TRBV20-1 and J is TRBJ2-5, with no clear D. The CDR3 region is CSAARETQYF. In nucleotides, the CDR3 is TGCAGTGCCGCTCGGGAGACCCAGTACTTC.